Following are 6 T cell receptor beta chains from one sample sequenced in a study of T cells in Graves' hyperthyroidism and ophthalmopathy. The source material, RNA transcripts, was used to amplify TCR beta CDR3 regions. RT-PCR in the first round (using the HTBI primer set) targeted the TCR CDR3. Each CDR3 protein is one row after TCRdb ran MiXCR on the multiplex PCR reads. The sample includes a few hundred thousand distinct CDR3 sequences, approximately 14% of them seen just once. The material sequenced was blood. The receptors shown here come from a woman aged 55-75 years with Graves' ophthalmopathy.

This clonotype came up many times. The rearrangement joins TRBV27 to TRBJ2-7; a weak D match, TRBD1 (6 bases). The CDR3 contains 15 residues. Trimming took off 5 bases at V and 0 bases at J, with 14 bases between the two ends. Germline V gene lookup returns CDR1 MNHEY and CDR2 SMNVEV (reference sequence). In DNA, the CDR3 is TGTGCCAGCAGTCAGACAGGTCTACCCTCCTACGAGCAGTACTTC. Protein product: CASSQTGLPSYEQYF.

This clonotype was found many times. This rearrangement joins TRBV11-2 to TRBJ2-7, with TRBD1 matching over 9 bases. The length of the CDR3 is 14 residues. V shed 5 bases, J shed 6 bases, and the junction held 8 bases outside the gene matches. Per germline, CDR1 SGHAT and CDR2 FQNNGV. CDR3 DNA sequence: TGTGCCAGCAGCCTTGACAGGGGGGCTGTCGAGCAGTACTTC. Amino acids: CASSLDRGAVEQYF.

This clonotype was seen repeatedly, ten times or more. The J gene is TRBJ1-1, the V gene TRBV19; 7 nucleotides agree with TRBD1. With 6 bases clipped from V and 1 base from J, the junction kept 11 bases outside the gene matches. The CDR3 consists of 16 residues. The germline CDR1 and CDR2 sequences are LNHDA and SQIVND (reference sequence). This CDR3 is CASSTEPGTANTEAFF. As DNA, the CDR3 is TGTGCCAGTAGCACTGAGCCCGGGACAGCGAACACTGAAGCTTTCTTT.

A few counts support this clonotype. In nucleotides, the CDR3 is TGTGCCAGCGGATTCCAGGTCTACGAGCAGTACTTC. Protein sequence: CASGFQVYEQYF. The chain employs TRBV7-9 and TRBJ2-7; D gene ambiguous. The length of the CDR3 is 12 residues. Trimming left V 8 bases short and J 3 bases short, with 11 bases between. Germline values: CDR1 SEHNR, CDR2 FQNEAQ (reference sequence).

This clonotype has a handful of counts. This chain connects TRBV5-6 to TRBJ2-1, with 16 bases matching TRBD2. The CDR3 contains 17 residues. The V and J ends lost 1 base and 8 bases, in that order; junction bases with no gene match: 6. Per germline, CDR1 SGHDT and CDR2 YYEEEE. This CDR3 is CASSLLGLAGGGDEQFF. The CDR3 DNA reads TGTGCCAGCAGCTTGTTGGGACTAGCGGGAGGGGGGGATGAGCAGTTCTTC.

A word on this clonotype: This sequence may be a read error, since a much larger clone differs from it by one base. The chain recombines TRBV11-2 with TRBJ1-1; the D is unclear. V was pared by 3 bases and J by 3 bases, with 14 bases between. Germline CDR1 and CDR2: SGHAT and FQNNGV. The CDR3 loop spans 15 amino acids. The CDR3 sequence is CASSLRPRRDTEAFF. In DNA, the CDR3 is TGTGCCAGCAGCTTGAGGCCAAGGCGGGACACTGAAGCTTTCTTT. The full variable domain, its missing parts supplied by reference TRBV11-2 and TRBJ1-1, is EAGVAQSPRYKIIEKRQSVAFWCNPISGHATLYWYQQILGQGPKLLIQFQNNGVVDDSQLPKDRFSAERLKGVDSTLKIQPAKLEDSAVYLCASSLRPRRDTEAFFGQGTRLTVV.